This TCR beta chain appears in the sequencing data of a study of PD-1 blockade in classical Hodgkin lymphoma. Sequencing used immunoSEQ multiplex PCR; TCRdb keeps in-frame clones, though not all of them. The sample contains more than 25,000 clones, nearly 80% of which appear only once. Each patient experienced a relapse that followed autologous stem cell transplantation, and brentuximab vedotin exposure varied. This material consisted of peripheral blood mononuclear cells (PBMCs), taken before the second cycle of nivolumab. The receptor's source is a human donor with classical Hodgkin lymphoma.

CDR3 loop: CASSTRDRALSNYGYTF. CDR3 sequence (DNA): TGTGCCAGCAGCACACGGGACAGGGCCCTTTCTAACTATGGCTACACCTTC. The chain carries TRBV7-2 and TRBJ1-2, with 9 bases aligning to TRBD1. V shed 5 bases and J 0 bases; nucleotides not matched to a gene: 10. CDR1 and CDR2 (germline): SGHTA, FQGNSA. The CDR3 covers 17 residues.